This TCR beta chain was sequenced during a study of blood T cells in healthy people across ages. The germline gives CDR1 SGHTA, CDR2 FQGNSA. The V and J ends lost 4 bases and 2 bases respectively, with 9 bases between them. The CDR3 runs to 15 residues. The authors ran a second PCR of roughly 6 to 11 cycles using a sample-barcoded 5' primer and a J-beta primer mix. TCRdb fed the 5' RACE reads into MiXCR, producing one record per CDR3 protein. Counted here are about 650,000 distinct CDR3 sequences, under 65% occurring once; the ten biggest clones make up 13%. This clonotype has a count of ten or more. The sample was blood. The chain carries TRBV7-2 and TRBJ2-6; D possibly corresponds to TRBD1 (6 bases). This clonotype was sampled from a woman at least 80 years old in good health. CDR3 loop: CASSWTVTGANVLTF. The CDR3 region has the DNA TGTGCCAGCAGCTGGACAGTCACTGGGGCCAACGTCCTGACTTTC.